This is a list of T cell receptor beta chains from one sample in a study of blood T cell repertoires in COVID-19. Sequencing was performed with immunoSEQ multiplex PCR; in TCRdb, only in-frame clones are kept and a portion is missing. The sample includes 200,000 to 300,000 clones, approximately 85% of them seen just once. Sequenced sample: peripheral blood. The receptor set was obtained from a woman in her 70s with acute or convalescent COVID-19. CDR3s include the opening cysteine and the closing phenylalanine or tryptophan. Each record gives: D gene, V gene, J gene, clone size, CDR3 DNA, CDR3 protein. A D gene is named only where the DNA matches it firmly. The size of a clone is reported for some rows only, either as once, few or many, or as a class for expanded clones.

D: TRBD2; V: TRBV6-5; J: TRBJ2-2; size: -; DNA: TGTGCCAGCCGCGGTCGCGGGGGGACCGGGGAGCTGTTTTTT; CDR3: CASRGRGGTGELFF
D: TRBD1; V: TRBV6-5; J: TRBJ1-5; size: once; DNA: TGTGCCAGCAGCTGGGGACAGGGAGGCAATCAGCCCCAGCATTTT; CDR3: CASSWGQGGNQPQHF
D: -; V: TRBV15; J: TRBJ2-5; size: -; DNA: TGTGCCACCAGCAGAGATGGGCTAGCTAGAACGGAGACCCAGTACTTC; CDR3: CATSRDGLARTETQYF
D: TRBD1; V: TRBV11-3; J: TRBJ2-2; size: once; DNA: TGTGCCAGCAGCAAGGGACAGGGCGGCGGGGAGCTGTTTTTT; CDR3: CASSKGQGGGELFF
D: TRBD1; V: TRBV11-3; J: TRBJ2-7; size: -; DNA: TGTGCCAGCAGCCAGACGACAGGGGCTGGAGAGCAGTACTTC; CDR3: CASSQTTGAGEQYF
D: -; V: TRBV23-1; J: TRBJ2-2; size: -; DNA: TGCGCCAGCACACAGGGGGGGACCGGGGAGCTGTTTTTT; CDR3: CASTQGGTGELFF
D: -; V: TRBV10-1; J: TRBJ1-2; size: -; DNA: TGCGCCAGCAGTCGCGGGTGGAGGTTTGGCTACACCTTC; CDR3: CASSRGWRFGYTF
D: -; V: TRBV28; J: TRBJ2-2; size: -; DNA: TGTGCCAGCAGTTTGGCGGGACAGTTGACCGGGGAGCTGTTTTTT; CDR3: CASSLAGQLTGELFF
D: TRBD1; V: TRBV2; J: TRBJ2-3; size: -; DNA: TGTGCCAGCCCACCGGGACAGGGCACAGATACGCAGTATTTT; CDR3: CASPPGQGTDTQYF
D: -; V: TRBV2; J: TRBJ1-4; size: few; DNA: TGTGCCAGCCGTAGACAGGACTTTGAAAAACTGTTTTTT; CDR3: CASRRQDFEKLFF
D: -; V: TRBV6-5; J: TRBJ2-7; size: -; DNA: TGTGCCAGCAGTTTCTCTATGACGGGAACCTACGAGCAGTACTTC; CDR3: CASSFSMTGTYEQYF
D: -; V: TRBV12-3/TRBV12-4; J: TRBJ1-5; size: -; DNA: TGTGCCAGCAGCCCCCCGAATCAGCCCCAGCATTTT; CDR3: CASSPPNQPQHF
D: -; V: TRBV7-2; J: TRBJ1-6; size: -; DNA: TGTGCCAGCAGCTTAGTTAGTTTTGGACAGTCTTTTACTAATTCACCCCTCCACTTT; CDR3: CASSLVSFGQSFTNSPLHF
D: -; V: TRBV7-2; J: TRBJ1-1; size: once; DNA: TGTGCCAGCAGCTTAATCTCGAACACTGAAGCTTTCTTT; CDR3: CASSLISNTEAFF
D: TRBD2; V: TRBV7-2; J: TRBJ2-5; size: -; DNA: TGTGCCAGCAGCTCGAGGACTAGCGGGGGGTTAAAGACCCAGTACTTC; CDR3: CASSSRTSGGLKTQYF
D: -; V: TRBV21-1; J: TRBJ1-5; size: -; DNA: TGTGCCAGCAGCAAAGGATTAGGAAGCGATCAGCCCCAGCATTTT; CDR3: CASSKGLGSDQPQHF
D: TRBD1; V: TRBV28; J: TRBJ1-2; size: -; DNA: TGTGCCAGCAGCGACAGGGGGCTTGGCTACACCTTC; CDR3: CASSDRGLGYTF
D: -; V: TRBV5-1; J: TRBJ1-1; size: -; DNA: TGCGCCAGCAGTTTCTACAGTGAAAACACTGAAGCTTTCTTT; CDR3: CASSFYSENTEAFF
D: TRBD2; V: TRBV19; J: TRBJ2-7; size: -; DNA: TGTGCCAGTAGTACTACTAGCGGGGGATACGAGCAGTACTTC; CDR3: CASSTTSGGYEQYF
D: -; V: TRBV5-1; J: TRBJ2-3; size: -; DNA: TGCGCCAGCAGCTTGGTGGTAGGGGCCCTCACAGATACGCAGTATTTT; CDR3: CASSLVVGALTDTQYF
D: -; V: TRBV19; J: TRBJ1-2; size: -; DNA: TGTGCCAGTAGACAAGGACAGAACTATGGCTACACCTTC; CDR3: CASRQGQNYGYTF
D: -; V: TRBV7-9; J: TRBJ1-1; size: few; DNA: TGTGCCAGCAGCTTTTACGTTGAGGACACTGAAGCTTTCTTT; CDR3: CASSFYVEDTEAFF
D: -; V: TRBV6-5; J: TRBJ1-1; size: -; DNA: TGTGCCAGCAGTTACCTCCAGGGGCTGAACACTGAAGCTTTCTTT; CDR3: CASSYLQGLNTEAFF
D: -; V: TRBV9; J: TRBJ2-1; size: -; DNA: TGTGCCAGCAGTCAGACAGGAGGCTCCTACAATGAGCAGTTCTTC; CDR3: CASSQTGGSYNEQFF